This is a list of T cell receptor beta chains from one sample in a study of blood T cell repertoires in COVID-19. Only in-frame clones appear in the TCRdb table, and some are missing; sequencing was by immunoSEQ multiplex PCR. The sample includes roughly 400,000 clones, 80% to 95% seen only once; the top ten take less than 0.75%. Material for sequencing was PBMCs or T cells enriched from blood (not recorded which). Receptors were obtained from a man younger than 35 who had recovered from COVID-19. The CDR3 runs from the conserved cysteine through the conserved F or W. Fields, in order: clone size, V gene, D gene, J gene, CDR3 protein, CDR3 DNA. The D gene is left open where the match is weak. Clone size is not always given. Where it is, it says once, few, many or a class for expanded clones.

-	TRBV5-6	TRBD2	TRBJ2-7	CASSPGLAHSQQYF	TGTGCCAGCAGTCCGGGACTAGCCCATTCCCAGCAGTACTTC
-	TRBV10-2	-	TRBJ2-2	CARLPRGARTGELFF	TGCGCCAGACTACCTCGGGGGGCTCGCACCGGGGAGCTGTTTTTT
-	TRBV5-1	-	TRBJ2-5	CASSSPQSETQYF	TGCGCCAGCAGCTCCCCCCAATCAGAGACCCAGTACTTC
-	TRBV6-5	-	TRBJ1-2	CASQGLYGYTF	TGTGCCAGCCAGGGACTCTATGGCTACACCTTC
-	TRBV27	TRBD2	TRBJ2-7	CASSLYPRLAGVYEQYF	TGTGCCAGCAGTTTATACCCCCGACTAGCGGGAGTCTACGAGCAGTACTTC
-	TRBV5-1	TRBD2	TRBJ2-3	CASSLGLALADTQYF	TGCGCCAGCAGCCTCGGACTAGCGTTGGCAGATACGCAGTATTTT
-	TRBV6-5	-	TRBJ1-5	CASSLDGVGLAQHF	TGTGCCAGCAGCCTTGACGGGGTTGGACTCGCCCAGCATTTT
-	TRBV28	TRBD2	TRBJ2-1	CASSVQMLAAYNEQFF	TGTGCCAGCAGCGTCCAAATGCTAGCGGCATACAATGAGCAGTTCTTC
few	TRBV24-1	-	TRBJ1-2	CATSDLETNYGYTF	TGTGCCACCAGTGATTTAGAGACTAACTATGGCTACACCTTC
few	TRBV4-1	-	TRBJ2-2	CASSQEVGTGELFF	TGCGCCAGCAGCCAAGAGGTCGGCACCGGGGAGCTGTTTTTT
-	TRBV18	TRBD1	TRBJ1-5	CASSPPGQGRDQPQHF	TGTGCCAGCTCACCACCGGGACAGGGGAGGGATCAGCCCCAGCATTTT
-	TRBV18	-	TRBJ1-2	CASSPRTAYYGYTF	TGTGCCAGCTCACCAAGGACAGCCTATTATGGCTACACCTTC
-	TRBV7-9	-	TRBJ2-3	CASSSGGGVTDTDTQYF	TGTGCCAGCAGCTCCGGCGGCGGGGTAACTGACACAGATACGCAGTATTTT
-	TRBV11-2	-	TRBJ1-1	CASSFLDPDTEAFF	TGTGCCAGCAGCTTCCTAGACCCTGACACTGAAGCTTTCTTT
-	TRBV28	-	TRBJ1-1	CASTQLSSAAAEAFF	TGTGCCAGCACCCAATTGAGCTCCGCCGCCGCTGAAGCTTTCTTT
-	TRBV7-9	-	TRBJ1-1	CASRATENTEAFF	TGTGCCAGCAGAGCGACTGAGAACACTGAAGCTTTCTTT
-	TRBV27	TRBD1	TRBJ2-1	CASSLYQTGGFNEQFF	TGTGCCAGCAGTTTATATCAGACAGGGGGTTTCAATGAGCAGTTCTTC
-	TRBV2	TRBD1	TRBJ1-2	CASSSTGGYGYTF	TGTGCCAGCAGTTCCACAGGGGGCTATGGCTACACCTTC
-	TRBV3-1/TRBV3-2	-	TRBJ1-1	CASSPATANTEAFF	TGTGCCAGCAGTCCTGCCACAGCGAACACTGAAGCTTTCTTT
-	TRBV5-1	-	TRBJ1-1	CASSLGNMNTEAFF	TGCGCCAGCAGCTTGGGTAACATGAACACTGAAGCTTTCTTT
-	TRBV7-2	-	TRBJ1-2	CASSLGQSYGYTF	TGTGCCAGCAGCTTAGGGCAGTCCTATGGCTACACCTTC
-	TRBV3-1/TRBV3-2	TRBD1	TRBJ2-2	CASSLIYRTGIGTGELFF	TGTGCCAGCAGCCTGATTTATAGGACAGGGATTGGCACCGGGGAGCTGTTTTTT
-	TRBV5-1	-	TRBJ1-1	CASSLDLGDEAFF	TGCGCCAGCAGCCTGGACCTCGGGGATGAAGCTTTCTTT
once	TRBV13	TRBD2	TRBJ2-7	CASSLGQTSGSSEQYF	TGTGCCAGCAGCTTAGGACAGACTAGCGGTTCGTCCGAGCAGTACTTC
-	TRBV5-1	TRBD2	TRBJ2-5	CATERIPGGRGETQYF	TGCGCCACCGAAAGAATCCCGGGAGGCCGGGGGGAGACCCAGTACTTC
-	TRBV7-9	-	TRBJ2-5	CASLVAGGIETQYF	TGTGCCAGCCTAGTGGCTGGGGGCATAGAGACCCAGTACTTC
-	TRBV5-1	-	TRBJ2-2	CASSLGGDTGELFF	TGCGCCAGCAGCTTGGGCGGGGACACCGGGGAGCTGTTTTTT
-	TRBV7-6	-	TRBJ2-2	CASSFGRGAYTGELFF	TGTGCCAGCAGCTTCGGACGGGGGGCTTACACCGGGGAGCTGTTTTTT
-	TRBV11-2	-	TRBJ1-2	CASSLDQERGYGYTF	TGTGCCAGCAGCTTAGATCAAGAGCGGGGTTATGGCTACACCTTC
once	TRBV3-1/TRBV3-2	TRBD1	TRBJ1-4	CASSPPGQGSNEKLFF	TGTGCCAGCAGCCCTCCAGGACAGGGGTCTAATGAAAAACTGTTTTTT
-	TRBV2	TRBD1	TRBJ2-3	CAKQGAGRDTQYF	TGTGCCAAACAGGGGGCCGGTAGAGATACGCAGTATTTT
-	TRBV12-5	TRBD1	TRBJ1-6	CASGLVPGQNNSPLHF	TGTGCTAGTGGTTTGGTGCCGGGACAGAATAATTCACCCCTCCACTTT
once	TRBV3-1/TRBV3-2	-	TRBJ1-6	CASSQDLGSPLHF	TGTGCCAGCAGCCAAGATCTAGGTTCACCCCTCCACTTT
-	TRBV15	-	TRBJ1-6	CATSKRSPTNSPLHF	TGTGCCACCAGCAAGCGCAGCCCGACCAATTCACCCCTCCACTTT
-	TRBV5-1	-	TRBJ1-5	CASSPGGGKQPQHF	TGCGCCAGCAGCCCCGGTGGGGGGAAACAGCCCCAGCATTTT
-	TRBV28	TRBD1	TRBJ2-5	CASSLRGPRETQYF	TGTGCCAGCAGTTTGAGGGGGCCCCGGGAGACCCAGTACTTC
-	TRBV28	TRBD1	TRBJ1-1	CASSFRQGLNTEAFF	TGTGCCAGCAGTTTCAGACAGGGTTTGAACACTGAAGCTTTCTTT
-	TRBV19	-	TRBJ2-1	CASSASRGYNEQFF	TGTGCCAGTAGTGCAAGCCGTGGTTACAATGAGCAGTTCTTC
-	TRBV18	TRBD2	TRBJ2-5	CASSPPGLAAGATQYF	TGTGCCAGCTCACCACCGGGACTAGCGGCAGGTGCCACCCAGTACTTC
-	TRBV18	-	TRBJ1-4	CASSPQGKGATNEKLFF	TGTGCCAGCTCACCACAGGGGAAGGGTGCAACTAATGAAAAACTGTTTTTT
-	TRBV28	-	TRBJ2-6	CASLGTNSGANVLTF	TGTGCCAGTCTCGGGACAAACTCTGGGGCCAACGTCCTGACTTTC
-	TRBV19	-	TRBJ1-1	CASSTGNTEAFF	TGTGCCAGTAGTACAGGGAACACTGAAGCTTTCTTT
-	TRBV6-5	-	TRBJ1-2	CASSYTGNGYTF	TGTGCCAGCAGTTACACAGGGAATGGCTACACCTTC
-	TRBV7-8	-	TRBJ2-3	CASSLAQASTDTQYF	TGTGCCAGCAGCTTAGCGCAAGCTAGCACAGATACGCAGTATTTT
-	TRBV6-4	TRBD2	TRBJ2-2	CASRLAGPLGATGELFF	TGTGCCAGCAGGTTAGCGGGGCCGCTTGGGGCCACCGGGGAGCTGTTTTTT
once	TRBV10-1	-	TRBJ1-5	CASSEVGQPQHF	TGCGCCAGCAGTGAGGTCGGGCAGCCCCAGCATTTT
-	TRBV28	-	TRBJ2-3	CASSLVGQPSTDTQYF	TGTGCCAGCAGTTTAGTCGGACAGCCGAGCACAGATACGCAGTATTTT
-	TRBV3-1/TRBV3-2	TRBD2	TRBJ2-5	CASSQGVLAGLQETQYF	TGTGCCAGCAGCCAAGGGGTGCTAGCGGGGCTCCAAGAGACCCAGTACTTC
-	TRBV28	-	TRBJ1-5	CASRVGGNQPQHF	TGTGCCAGCAGGGTGGGGGGAAATCAGCCCCAGCATTTT
-	TRBV2	TRBD1	TRBJ1-5	CASTHLDRGGQPQHF	TGTGCCAGCACCCACCTTGACAGGGGCGGTCAGCCCCAGCATTTT
-	TRBV28	-	TRBJ1-6	CASSQQDSPLHF	TGTGCCAGCAGTCAACAGGATTCACCCCTCCACTTT
-	TRBV2	-	TRBJ1-5	CASRAGGGVNQPQHF	TGTGCCAGCCGCGCCGGTGGGGGGGTCAATCAGCCCCAGCATTTT
-	TRBV7-6	-	TRBJ1-6	CASSLIANSPLHF	TGTGCCAGCAGCTTAATCGCGAATTCACCCCTCCACTTT
-	TRBV14	TRBD1	TRBJ1-3	CASSQGQGAGNTIYF	TGTGCCAGCAGCCAGGGACAGGGGGCTGGAAACACCATATATTTT
-	TRBV5-1	TRBD1	TRBJ1-6	CASSFEQGFNSPLHF	TGCGCCAGCAGCTTCGAACAGGGGTTTAATTCACCCCTCCACTTT
-	TRBV6-5	TRBD1	TRBJ1-2	CASSPRPGGYGYTF	TGTGCCAGCAGTCCCCGGCCAGGGGGCTATGGCTACACCTTC
-	TRBV5-4	-	TRBJ1-6	CASSRPGGGNSPLHF	TGTGCCAGCAGCCGACCCGGCGGAGGTAATTCACCCCTCCACTTT
-	TRBV4-1	-	TRBJ1-3	CASSLGPRGSGNTIYF	TGCGCCAGCAGCCTCGGGCCCAGGGGTTCAGGAAACACCATATATTTT
-	TRBV27	-	TRBJ1-4	CASRGQGIGEKLFF	TGTGCCAGCAGAGGGCAGGGGATTGGTGAAAAACTGTTTTTT
-	TRBV6-5	TRBD1	TRBJ1-1	CASSSRDRGPTEAFF	TGTGCCAGCAGTTCCCGGGACAGGGGGCCCACTGAAGCTTTCTTT